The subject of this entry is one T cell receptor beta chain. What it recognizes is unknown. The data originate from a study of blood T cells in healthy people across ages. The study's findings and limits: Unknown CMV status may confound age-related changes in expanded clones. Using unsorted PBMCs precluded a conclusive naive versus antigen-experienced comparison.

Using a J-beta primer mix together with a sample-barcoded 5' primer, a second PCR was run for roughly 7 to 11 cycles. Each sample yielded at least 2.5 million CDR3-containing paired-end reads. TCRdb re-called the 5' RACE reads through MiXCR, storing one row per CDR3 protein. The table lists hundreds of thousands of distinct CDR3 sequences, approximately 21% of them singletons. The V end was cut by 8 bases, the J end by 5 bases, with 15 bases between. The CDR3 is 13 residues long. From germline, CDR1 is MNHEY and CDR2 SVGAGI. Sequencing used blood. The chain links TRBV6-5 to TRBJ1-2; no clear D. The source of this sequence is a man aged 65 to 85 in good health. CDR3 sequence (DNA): TGTGCCAGCCGTAGCGAGGCCTTATATGGCTACACCTTC. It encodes CASRSEALYGYTF.